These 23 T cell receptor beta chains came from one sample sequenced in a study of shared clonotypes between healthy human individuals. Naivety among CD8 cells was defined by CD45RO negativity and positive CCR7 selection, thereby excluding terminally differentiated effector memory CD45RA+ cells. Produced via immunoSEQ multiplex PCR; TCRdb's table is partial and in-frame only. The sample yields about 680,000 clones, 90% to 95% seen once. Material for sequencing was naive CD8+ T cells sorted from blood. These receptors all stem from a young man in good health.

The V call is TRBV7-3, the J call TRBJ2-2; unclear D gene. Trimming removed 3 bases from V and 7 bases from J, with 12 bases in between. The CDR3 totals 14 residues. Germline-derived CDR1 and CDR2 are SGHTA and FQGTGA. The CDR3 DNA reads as TGTGCCAGCAGCTTGAGACCCCGGAGCGGGGAGCTGTTTTTT. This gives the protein CASSLRPRSGELFF.

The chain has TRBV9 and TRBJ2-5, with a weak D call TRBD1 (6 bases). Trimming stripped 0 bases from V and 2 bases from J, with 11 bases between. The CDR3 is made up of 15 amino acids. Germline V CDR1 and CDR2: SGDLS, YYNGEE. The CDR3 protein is CASSVATGLQETQYF. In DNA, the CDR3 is TGTGCCAGCAGCGTAGCAACAGGGCTACAAGAGACCCAGTACTTC.

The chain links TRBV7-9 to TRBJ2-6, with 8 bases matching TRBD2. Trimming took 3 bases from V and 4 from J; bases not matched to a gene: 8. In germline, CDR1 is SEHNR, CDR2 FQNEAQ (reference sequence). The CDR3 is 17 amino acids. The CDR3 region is CASSFLGRGLGANVLTF. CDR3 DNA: TGTGCCAGCAGCTTCCTCGGGAGGGGGTTAGGGGCCAACGTCCTGACTTTC.

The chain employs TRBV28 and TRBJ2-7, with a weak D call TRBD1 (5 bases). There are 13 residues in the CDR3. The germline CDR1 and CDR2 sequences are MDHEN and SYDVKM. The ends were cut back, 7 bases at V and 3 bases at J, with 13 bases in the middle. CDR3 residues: CASKAHRGYEQYF. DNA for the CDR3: TGTGCCAGCAAAGCACATAGGGGCTACGAGCAGTACTTC.

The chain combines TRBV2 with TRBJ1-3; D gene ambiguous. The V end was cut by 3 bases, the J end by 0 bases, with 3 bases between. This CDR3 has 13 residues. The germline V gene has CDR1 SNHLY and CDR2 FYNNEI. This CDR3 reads CASSETSGNTIYF. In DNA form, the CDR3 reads TGTGCCAGCAGTGAGACCTCTGGAAACACCATATATTTT.

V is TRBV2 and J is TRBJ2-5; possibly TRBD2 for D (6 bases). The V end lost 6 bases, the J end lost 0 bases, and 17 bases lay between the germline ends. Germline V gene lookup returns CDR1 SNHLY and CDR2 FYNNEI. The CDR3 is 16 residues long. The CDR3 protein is CASRGRLIGYQETQYF. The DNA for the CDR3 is TGTGCCAGCAGAGGGAGGCTTATCGGGTACCAAGAGACCCAGTACTTC. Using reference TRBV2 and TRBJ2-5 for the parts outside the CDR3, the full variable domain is EPEVTQTPSHQVTQMGQEVILRCVPISNHLYFYWYRQILGQKVEFLVSFYNNEISEKSEIFDDQFSVERPDGSNFTLKIRSTKLEDSAMYFCASRGRLIGYQETQYFGPGTRLLVL.

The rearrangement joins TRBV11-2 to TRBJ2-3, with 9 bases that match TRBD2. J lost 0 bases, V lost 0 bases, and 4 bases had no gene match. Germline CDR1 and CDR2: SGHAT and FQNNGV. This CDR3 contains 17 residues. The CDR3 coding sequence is TGTGCCAGCAGCTTAGACGGACTAGCGAGTAGCACAGATACGCAGTATTTT. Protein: CASSLDGLASSTDTQYF.

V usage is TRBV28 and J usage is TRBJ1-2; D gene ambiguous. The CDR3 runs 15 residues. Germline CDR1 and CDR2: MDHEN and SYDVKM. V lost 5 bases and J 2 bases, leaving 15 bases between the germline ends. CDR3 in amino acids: CASSPLALLNYGYTF. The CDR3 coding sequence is TGTGCCAGCAGTCCTCTCGCCCTGCTCAACTATGGCTACACCTTC.

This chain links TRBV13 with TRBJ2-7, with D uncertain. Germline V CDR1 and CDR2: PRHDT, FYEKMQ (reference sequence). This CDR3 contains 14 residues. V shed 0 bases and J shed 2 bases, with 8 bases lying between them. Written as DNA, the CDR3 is TGTGCCAGCAGCTTAGGGGCGGCCCCCTACGAGCAGTACTTC. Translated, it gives CASSLGAAPYEQYF.

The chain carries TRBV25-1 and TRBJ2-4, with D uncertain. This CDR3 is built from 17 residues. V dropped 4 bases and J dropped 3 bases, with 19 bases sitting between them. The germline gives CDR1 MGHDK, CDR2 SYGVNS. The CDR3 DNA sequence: TGTGCCAGCAGTGGTCCCCGAGCCGGTAAAGGCAAAAACATTCAGTACTTC. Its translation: CASSGPRAGKGKNIQYF. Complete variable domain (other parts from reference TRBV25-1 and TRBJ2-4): EADIYQTPRYLVIGTGKKITLECSQTMGHDKMYWYQQDPGMELHLIHYSYGVNSTEKGDLSSESTVSRIRTEHFPLTLESARPSHTSQYLCASSGPRAGKGKNIQYFGAGTRLSVL.

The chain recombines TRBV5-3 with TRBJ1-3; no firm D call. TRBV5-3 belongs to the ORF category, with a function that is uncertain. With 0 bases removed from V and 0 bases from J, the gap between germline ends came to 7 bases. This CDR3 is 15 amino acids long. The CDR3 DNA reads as TGTGCCAGAAGCTTGGTGGGTGACTCTGGAAACACCATATATTTT. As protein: CARSLVGDSGNTIYF.

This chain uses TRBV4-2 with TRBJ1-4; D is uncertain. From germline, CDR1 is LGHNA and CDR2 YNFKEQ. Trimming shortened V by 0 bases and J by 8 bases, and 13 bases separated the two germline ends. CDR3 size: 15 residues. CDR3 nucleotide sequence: TGTGCCAGCAGCCAAGATCCGTTAGCGGGGGAAAAACTGTTTTTT. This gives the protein CASSQDPLAGEKLFF.

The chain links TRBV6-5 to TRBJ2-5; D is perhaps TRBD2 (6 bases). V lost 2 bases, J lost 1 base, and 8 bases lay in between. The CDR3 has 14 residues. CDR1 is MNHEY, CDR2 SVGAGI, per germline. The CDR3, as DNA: TGTGCCAGCAGTTACGTGGGGGGCCAAGAGACCCAGTACTTC. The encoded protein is CASSYVGGQETQYF.

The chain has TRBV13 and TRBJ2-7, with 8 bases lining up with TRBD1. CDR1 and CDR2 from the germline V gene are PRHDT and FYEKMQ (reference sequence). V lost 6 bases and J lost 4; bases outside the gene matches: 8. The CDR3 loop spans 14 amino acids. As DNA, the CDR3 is TGTGCCAGCAGATTCGGGACAGGAGATTACGAGCAGTACTTC. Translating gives CASRFGTGDYEQYF.

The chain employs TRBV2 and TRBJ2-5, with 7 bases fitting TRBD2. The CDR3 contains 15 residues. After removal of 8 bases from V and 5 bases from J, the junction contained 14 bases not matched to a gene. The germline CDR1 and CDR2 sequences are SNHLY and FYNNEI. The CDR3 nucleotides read TGTGCCAGCGATGAGGTAGCGGGTGGTGAGGAGACCCAGTACTTC. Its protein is CASDEVAGGEETQYF.

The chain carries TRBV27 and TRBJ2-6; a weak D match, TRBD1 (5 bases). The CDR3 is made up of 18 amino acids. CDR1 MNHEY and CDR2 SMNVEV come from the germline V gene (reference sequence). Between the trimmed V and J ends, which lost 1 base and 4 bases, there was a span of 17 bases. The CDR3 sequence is CASSLYAGLKLGANVLTF. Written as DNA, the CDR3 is TGTGCCAGCAGTTTATATGCAGGGCTGAAGTTGGGGGCCAACGTCCTGACTTTC.

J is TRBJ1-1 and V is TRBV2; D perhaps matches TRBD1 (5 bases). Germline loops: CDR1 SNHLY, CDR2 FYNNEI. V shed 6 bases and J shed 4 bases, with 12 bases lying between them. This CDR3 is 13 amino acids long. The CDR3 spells CASRGRGATEAFF. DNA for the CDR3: TGTGCCAGCAGGGGGAGGGGAGCCACTGAAGCTTTCTTT.

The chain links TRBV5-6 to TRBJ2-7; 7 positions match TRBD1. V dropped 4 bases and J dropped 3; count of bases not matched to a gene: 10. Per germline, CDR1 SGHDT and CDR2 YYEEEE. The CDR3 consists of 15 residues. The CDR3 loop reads CASSNSLTGNYEQYF. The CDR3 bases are TGTGCCAGCAGCAACTCTCTGACAGGGAACTACGAGCAGTACTTC.

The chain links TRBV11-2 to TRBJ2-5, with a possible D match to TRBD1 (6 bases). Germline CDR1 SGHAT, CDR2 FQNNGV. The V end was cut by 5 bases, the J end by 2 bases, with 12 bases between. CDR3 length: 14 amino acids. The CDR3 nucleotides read TGTGCCAGCAGCAAACAGGGACCACAAGAGACCCAGTACTTC. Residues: CASSKQGPQETQYF.

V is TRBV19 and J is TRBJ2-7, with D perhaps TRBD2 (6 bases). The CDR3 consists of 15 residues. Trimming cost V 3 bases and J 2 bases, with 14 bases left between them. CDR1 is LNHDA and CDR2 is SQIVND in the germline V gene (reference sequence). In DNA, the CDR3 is TGTGCCAGTAGTATTTACGGGGGACCTCCCTACGAGCAGTACTTC. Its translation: CASSIYGGPPYEQYF.

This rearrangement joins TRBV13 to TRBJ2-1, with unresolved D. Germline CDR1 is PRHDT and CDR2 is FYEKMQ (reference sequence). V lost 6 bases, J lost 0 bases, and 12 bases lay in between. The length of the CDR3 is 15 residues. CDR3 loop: CASSSAGSSYNEQFF. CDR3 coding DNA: TGTGCCAGCAGTTCAGCCGGTAGCTCCTACAATGAGCAGTTCTTC.

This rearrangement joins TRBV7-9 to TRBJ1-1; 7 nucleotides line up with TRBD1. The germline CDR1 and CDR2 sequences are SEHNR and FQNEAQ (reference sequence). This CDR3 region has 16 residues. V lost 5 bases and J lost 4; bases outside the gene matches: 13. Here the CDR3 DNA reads TGTGCCAGCAGCCCCTCGACAGGGATGGAAAGCACTGAAGCTTTCTTT. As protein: CASSPSTGMESTEAFF.

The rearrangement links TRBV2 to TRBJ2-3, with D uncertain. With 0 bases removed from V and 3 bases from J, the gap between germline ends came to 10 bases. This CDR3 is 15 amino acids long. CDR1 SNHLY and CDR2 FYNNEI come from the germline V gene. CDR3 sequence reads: CASSEAVAPTDTQYF. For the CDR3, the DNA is TGTGCCAGCAGTGAAGCGGTGGCGCCGACAGATACGCAGTATTTT.